These T cell receptor beta chains were read from a single sample in a study of T cell repertoires in cytomegalovirus infection. TCRdb re-called the reads with MiXCR, one entry per CDR3 protein. The top ten clones hold 48% of a sample with about 570,000 distinct CDR3 sequences, about 39% of them seen once. For these TCRs, the target antigens are not known. The sequences come from cultured PBMCs, collected from culture after CMV antigen stimulation. The receptor set was obtained from a human donor in good health (CMV status not recorded). Some clones in this sample may be carry-over from other donors' samples. The CDR3 runs from the conserved cysteine through the conserved F or W. The order of the fields is D gene, V gene, CDR3 length, J gene, clone size, CDR3 DNA, CDR3 protein. The D gene is left open where the match is weak. A clone size is listed for some rows: how often the clone was seen (once, few, many), or a class if it is expanded.

d_call: TRBD1
v_call: TRBV20-1
cdr3_length: 13
j_call: TRBJ1-2
clone_size: .
cdr3_nt: TGCAGTGCTCGTGGACAGGGGGCGCCTGGCTACACCTTC
cdr3_aa: CSARGQGAPGYTF

d_call: TRBD2
v_call: TRBV2
cdr3_length: 15
j_call: TRBJ2-3
clone_size: .
cdr3_nt: TGTGCCAGCAGTCGGAGCGGGAGCCGGGGAGATACGCAGTATTTT
cdr3_aa: CASSRSGSRGDTQYF

d_call: .
v_call: TRBV6-8
cdr3_length: 14
j_call: TRBJ2-3
clone_size: .
cdr3_nt: TGTGCCAGCCCAGTCCGGGGGAGCACAGATACGCAGTATTTT
cdr3_aa: CASPVRGSTDTQYF

d_call: .
v_call: TRBV7-2
cdr3_length: 15
j_call: TRBJ1-4
clone_size: many
cdr3_nt: TGTGCCAGCAGCTTATCTACGGGGTTTTTCGAAAAACTGTTTTTT
cdr3_aa: CASSLSTGFFEKLFF

d_call: TRBD2
v_call: TRBV20-1
cdr3_length: 15
j_call: TRBJ2-1
clone_size: .
cdr3_nt: TGCAGTGCTCCAGGAGTAGCGGGAGTGCCACGCCGGCAGTTCTTC
cdr3_aa: CSAPGVAGVPRRQFF

d_call: TRBD2
v_call: TRBV4-1
cdr3_length: 15
j_call: TRBJ2-1
clone_size: .
cdr3_nt: TGCGCCAGCAGCGTAAGCGGGAGGGCCCCCCATGAGCAGTTCTTC
cdr3_aa: CASSVSGRAPHEQFF

d_call: TRBD2
v_call: TRBV28
cdr3_length: 12
j_call: TRBJ2-7
clone_size: .
cdr3_nt: TGTGCCAGCACGGCGGGGGGGTACGAGCAGTACTTC
cdr3_aa: CASTAGGYEQYF

d_call: TRBD1
v_call: TRBV7-8
cdr3_length: 17
j_call: TRBJ2-6
clone_size: many
cdr3_nt: TGTGCCAGCAGCTTGGGGACAGGGAATTCTGGGGCCAACGTCCTGACTTTC
cdr3_aa: CASSLGTGNSGANVLTF

d_call: .
v_call: TRBV12-3/TRBV12-4
cdr3_length: 12
j_call: TRBJ2-1
clone_size: few
cdr3_nt: TGTGCCAGCAGTTCCTCGGTGGGTGAGCAGTTCTTC
cdr3_aa: CASSSSVGEQFF

d_call: .
v_call: TRBV7-2
cdr3_length: 13
j_call: TRBJ1-1
clone_size: many
cdr3_nt: TGTGCCAGCTGCTTTGGGGAGAACACTGAAGCTTTCTTT
cdr3_aa: CASCFGENTEAFF

d_call: TRBD2
v_call: TRBV11-3
cdr3_length: 15
j_call: TRBJ2-5
clone_size: .
cdr3_nt: TGTGCCAGCAGCTTCAGCGGGGGGGACCAAGAGACCCAGTACTTC
cdr3_aa: CASSFSGGDQETQYF

d_call: TRBD2
v_call: TRBV4-2
cdr3_length: 15
j_call: TRBJ2-5
clone_size: .
cdr3_nt: TGTGCCAGCAGCCGAACCCTAGCGGGGGAAGAGACCCAGTACTTC
cdr3_aa: CASSRTLAGEETQYF

d_call: .
v_call: TRBV19
cdr3_length: 14
j_call: TRBJ2-3
clone_size: few
cdr3_nt: TGTGCCAGTAAAGGTACGGGGAGCACAGATACGCAGTATTTT
cdr3_aa: CASKGTGSTDTQYF

d_call: .
v_call: TRBV6-2/TRBV6-3
cdr3_length: 12
j_call: TRBJ2-7
clone_size: .
cdr3_nt: TGTGCCAGCACCTTTAGTCCCTACGAGCAGTACTTC
cdr3_aa: CASTFSPYEQYF

d_call: .
v_call: TRBV7-2
cdr3_length: 14
j_call: TRBJ2-7
clone_size: .
cdr3_nt: TGTGCCAGCAGCCCTCGGAAGGGCGGACTCGAGCAGTACTTC
cdr3_aa: CASSPRKGGLEQYF

d_call: TRBD2
v_call: TRBV2
cdr3_length: 15
j_call: TRBJ2-1
clone_size: .
cdr3_nt: TGTGCCAGCAGTCAACGGACTAGCGGGGGGAATGAGCAGTTCTTC
cdr3_aa: CASSQRTSGGNEQFF

d_call: .
v_call: TRBV7-2
cdr3_length: 14
j_call: TRBJ2-7
clone_size: .
cdr3_nt: TGTGCCAGCAGGGAACAGGGGAGGTCCTACGAGCAGTACTTC
cdr3_aa: CASREQGRSYEQYF

d_call: TRBD2
v_call: TRBV20-1
cdr3_length: 17
j_call: TRBJ2-3
clone_size: .
cdr3_nt: TGCAGTGCTAGACCTCTAAGACTAGCTTTATCCACAGATACGCAGTATTTT
cdr3_aa: CSARPLRLALSTDTQYF

d_call: TRBD1
v_call: TRBV4-1
cdr3_length: 16
j_call: TRBJ2-1
clone_size: few
cdr3_nt: TGCGCCAGCAGCCAAGTCGGGACAGCAGGCCAATGGGTGCAGTTCTTC
cdr3_aa: CASSQVGTAGQWVQFF

d_call: .
v_call: TRBV10-3
cdr3_length: 14
j_call: TRBJ2-1
clone_size: few
cdr3_nt: TGTGCCATCAGTGAGGGCCAGGGAGTAATTGAGCAGTTCTTC
cdr3_aa: CAISEGQGVIEQFF

d_call: TRBD2
v_call: TRBV27
cdr3_length: 15
j_call: TRBJ2-1
clone_size: few
cdr3_nt: TGTGCCAGCAGTTTAATAGCGGGGGAGGGGAATGAGCAGTTCTTC
cdr3_aa: CASSLIAGEGNEQFF

d_call: .
v_call: TRBV11-2
cdr3_length: 14
j_call: TRBJ2-7
clone_size: few
cdr3_nt: TGTGCCAGCAGCCCCCACGGGTTGTCCTACGAGCAGTACTTC
cdr3_aa: CASSPHGLSYEQYF

d_call: TRBD1
v_call: TRBV7-8
cdr3_length: 13
j_call: TRBJ1-5
clone_size: many
cdr3_nt: TGTGCCAGCAGCTCCAGGGGGCAGCGGCCCCAGCATTTT
cdr3_aa: CASSSRGQRPQHF

d_call: TRBD2
v_call: TRBV20-1
cdr3_length: 13
j_call: TRBJ2-1
clone_size: .
cdr3_nt: TGCAGTGCCACCGGGACTACTTACAATGAGCAGTTCTTC
cdr3_aa: CSATGTTYNEQFF

d_call: .
v_call: TRBV29-1
cdr3_length: 14
j_call: TRBJ1-6
clone_size: .
cdr3_nt: TGCAGCGTGCGCTGGCAGGGAAGCAATTCACCCCTCCACTTT
cdr3_aa: CSVRWQGSNSPLHF

d_call: .
v_call: TRBV7-2
cdr3_length: 12
j_call: TRBJ1-1
clone_size: .
cdr3_nt: TGTGCCAGCAGTGGGCAGGGCGATGAAGCTTTCTTT
cdr3_aa: CASSGQGDEAFF

d_call: TRBD1
v_call: TRBV4-3
cdr3_length: 15
j_call: TRBJ2-3
clone_size: .
cdr3_nt: TGCGCCAGCAGCACCCGGGACAGGGTTACAGATACGCAGTATTTT
cdr3_aa: CASSTRDRVTDTQYF

d_call: TRBD1
v_call: TRBV7-8
cdr3_length: 16
j_call: TRBJ2-3
clone_size: .
cdr3_nt: TGTGCCAGCAGCCTTAGGTGGACAGGGGCAGTGGATACGCAGTATTTT
cdr3_aa: CASSLRWTGAVDTQYF

d_call: .
v_call: TRBV28
cdr3_length: 14
j_call: TRBJ2-3
clone_size: few
cdr3_nt: TGTGCCAGCAGTTTCTCCACCGCAGGGGATACGCAGTATTTT
cdr3_aa: CASSFSTAGDTQYF

d_call: TRBD1
v_call: TRBV20-1
cdr3_length: 17
j_call: TRBJ1-6
clone_size: few
cdr3_nt: TGCAGTGCCCGGGGACAGGGGAGTACGGCCTATAATTCACCCCTCCACTTT
cdr3_aa: CSARGQGSTAYNSPLHF

d_call: .
v_call: TRBV7-8
cdr3_length: 13
j_call: TRBJ1-1
clone_size: many
cdr3_nt: TGTGCCAGCAGCTTGAACACGAACACTGAAGCTTTCTTT
cdr3_aa: CASSLNTNTEAFF

d_call: .
v_call: TRBV7-2
cdr3_length: 13
j_call: TRBJ1-3
clone_size: many
cdr3_nt: TGTGCCAGCAGCTTAGGTGGGGGAAACACCATATATTTT
cdr3_aa: CASSLGGGNTIYF

d_call: TRBD2
v_call: TRBV12-3/TRBV12-4
cdr3_length: 14
j_call: TRBJ2-1
clone_size: few
cdr3_nt: TGTGCCAGCAGTCGAACTAGCGGGAGACATGAGCAGTTCTTC
cdr3_aa: CASSRTSGRHEQFF

d_call: TRBD1
v_call: TRBV6-6
cdr3_length: 15
j_call: TRBJ2-7
clone_size: .
cdr3_nt: TGTGCCAGCAGTTACTTCCCGGGACAGGGGGACGAGCAGTACTTC
cdr3_aa: CASSYFPGQGDEQYF

d_call: .
v_call: TRBV12-3/TRBV12-4
cdr3_length: 13
j_call: TRBJ2-5
clone_size: many
cdr3_nt: TGTGCCAGCAGCAACGGACCGAGTAAGACCCAGTACTTC
cdr3_aa: CASSNGPSKTQYF

d_call: .
v_call: TRBV7-2
cdr3_length: 13
j_call: TRBJ1-5
clone_size: many
cdr3_nt: TGTGCCAGCAGCTTAGGACTAAATCAGCCCCAGCATTTT
cdr3_aa: CASSLGLNQPQHF

d_call: .
v_call: TRBV7-2
cdr3_length: 15
j_call: TRBJ2-1
clone_size: few
cdr3_nt: TGTGCCAGTACCCTGGCAGGACCCTACGGCGATGAGCAGTTCTTC
cdr3_aa: CASTLAGPYGDEQFF

d_call: .
v_call: TRBV7-2
cdr3_length: 15
j_call: TRBJ2-7
clone_size: .
cdr3_nt: TGTGCCAGCAGCACCAGTTTCCAACAGGGCTACGAGCAGTACTTC
cdr3_aa: CASSTSFQQGYEQYF

d_call: .
v_call: TRBV7-6
cdr3_length: 12
j_call: TRBJ2-1
clone_size: .
cdr3_nt: TGTGCCAGCAGCTTATGGTCCGGGGAGCAGTTCTTC
cdr3_aa: CASSLWSGEQFF

d_call: TRBD1
v_call: TRBV20-1
cdr3_length: 14
j_call: TRBJ1-4
clone_size: few
cdr3_nt: TGCAGTGCTAGAGACACAGGGGGCAGTGAAAAACTGTTTTTT
cdr3_aa: CSARDTGGSEKLFF

d_call: TRBD1
v_call: TRBV4-1
cdr3_length: 19
j_call: TRBJ2-1
clone_size: few
cdr3_nt: TGCGCCAGCAGCCAAGAAATCGCGACGGACAGGGGGCGCTGGAATGAGCAGTTCTTC
cdr3_aa: CASSQEIATDRGRWNEQFF

d_call: .
v_call: TRBV6-1
cdr3_length: 12
j_call: TRBJ2-1
clone_size: .
cdr3_nt: TGTGCCAGCAGTGCGGGACAAGAGAAGCAGTTCTTC
cdr3_aa: CASSAGQEKQFF